Following are 26 T cell receptor beta chains from one sample sequenced in a study of beta chain features in type 1 diabetes. Findings and limits, study-wide: All four CD4+ subsets from Type 1 diabetes patients carried moderately but significantly shorter TCRB CDR3s.

Reverse transcribing all isolated RNA meant expressed TCRB transcripts were sequenced. Generated by immunoSEQ multiplex PCR, the TCRdb table keeps only in-frame clones and is missing some. The table lists roughly 38,000 clones, 66% of them singletons. The antigens for these receptors are not known. The sequenced material came from Tregs from blood. These receptors were taken from a man in his thirties or forties with type 1 diabetes. Some clones in this sample may be carry-over from other donors' samples.

With respect to this clone: The sample has other DNA sequences that encode this CDR3 too. The CDR3 sequence is CATSREASGGRTKTQYF. The CDR3 nucleotides are TGTGCCACCAGCAGAGAGGCTAGCGGGGGGAGGACGAAGACCCAGTACTTC. The J gene is TRBJ2-5, the V gene TRBV15, with TRBD2 matching 11 bases. Germline V gene sequence: CDR1 LNHNV, CDR2 YYDKDF (reference sequence). CDR3 length: 17 amino acids. After removal of 0 bases from V and 6 bases from J, the junction contained 9 bases not matched to a gene.

The genes are TRBV7-2 and TRBJ1-2, with a tentative D call TRBD1 (6 bases). Germline-derived CDR1 and CDR2 are SGHTA and FQGNSA. CDR3 length: 16 amino acids. V lost 4 bases, J lost 5 bases, and 20 bases lay in between. Here the CDR3 DNA reads TGTGCCAGCAGCTCATCGAGACAGGCCGGGTGGTATGGCTACACCTTC. Its protein product is CASSSSRQAGWYGYTF.

The rearrangement links TRBV19 to TRBJ2-1, with 8 bases lining up with TRBD1. The germline CDR1 and CDR2 sequences are LNHDA and SQIVND (reference sequence). With 5 bases clipped from V and 7 bases from J, the junction kept 4 bases outside the gene matches. This CDR3 spans 13 amino acids. The CDR3 loop reads CASSSRQGNEQFF. CDR3 DNA: TGTGCCAGTAGTTCCCGACAGGGGAATGAGCAGTTCTTC.

This clone was seen only a few times. The gene calls are TRBV6-1 and TRBJ2-3; D remains ambiguous. This CDR3 is built from 13 residues. V dropped 6 bases and J dropped 0 bases, with 7 bases sitting between them. Looked up from germline, CDR1 is MNHNS and CDR2 is SASEGT. In DNA, the CDR3 is TGTGCCAGCAGGCACTCTAGCACAGATACGCAGTATTTT. Protein product: CASRHSSTDTQYF.

The DNA of the CDR3 is TGTGCCAGCAGTCAAACAGCCGGGGGGAACAATGAGCAGTTCTTC. It is translated as CASSQTAGGNNEQFF. The chain employs TRBV11-2 and TRBJ2-1; TRBD2 matches 7 bases. Germline loops: CDR1 SGHAT, CDR2 FQNNGV. Trimming removed 6 bases from V and 5 bases from J; junction bases left unmatched: 10. This CDR3 has 15 residues. Combining the CDR3 with reference TRBV11-2 and TRBJ2-1 gives the whole variable domain EAGVAQSPRYKIIEKRQSVAFWCNPISGHATLYWYQQILGQGPKLLIQFQNNGVVDDSQLPKDRFSAERLKGVDSTLKIQPAKLEDSAVYLCASSQTAGGNNEQFFGPGTRLTVL.

The rearrangement links TRBV12-5 to TRBJ1-2, with D possibly being TRBD1 (5 bases). This CDR3 contains 16 residues. Germline loops: CDR1 LGHNT, CDR2 FRNRAP. The V gene lost 2 bases and the J gene lost 3 bases, with 16 bases spanning the gap. As DNA, the CDR3 is TGTGCTAGTGGTTTGCATCTCGACAGACCTTACTATGGCTACACCTTC. Translation: CASGLHLDRPYYGYTF.

V is TRBV6-5 and J is TRBJ1-1, with 7 bases fitting TRBD1. J lost 5 bases, V lost 2 bases, and 2 bases had no gene match. The CDR3 consists of 13 residues. Germline CDR1 MNHEY, CDR2 SVGAGI. CDR3 region: CASSYLQGTEAFF. Here the CDR3 DNA reads TGTGCCAGCAGTTACCTACAGGGGACTGAAGCTTTCTTT.

V gene TRBV6-1 combines with J gene TRBJ2-1, with D maybe TRBD1 (8 bases). Germline V gene lookup returns CDR1 MNHNS and CDR2 SASEGT. V was shortened by 4 bases and J by 9 bases, with 28 bases between the two germline ends. The CDR3 has 18 residues. Here the CDR3 reads CASSGWTGFQGPGGEQFF. The CDR3 nucleotides read TGTGCCAGCAGTGGATGGACAGGGTTTCAGGGGCCGGGGGGTGAGCAGTTCTTC.

This clone was observed a handful of times. CDR3 bases: TGCAGCGTGATAAGGACCCAGTCGGGGGAGCAGTACTTC. This sequence encodes CSVIRTQSGEQYF. The chain recombines TRBV29-1 with TRBJ2-7; the D gene is possibly TRBD2 (5 bases). CDR1 is SQVTM, CDR2 ANQGSEA, per germline. The CDR3 totals 13 residues. V gave up 6 bases and J gave up 7 bases, with 19 bases separating them.

In this sample, this clone turned up once. This chain connects TRBV5-6 to TRBJ2-4, with TRBD1 matching 7 bases. CDR1 and CDR2 from the germline V gene are SGHDT and YYEEEE. V was clipped by 0 bases and J by 5 bases; unmatched bases: 8. CDR3 size: 16 residues. CDR3 protein: CASSLALNRGENIQYF. In nucleotides, the CDR3 is TGTGCCAGCAGCTTGGCCTTAAACAGGGGCGAAAACATTCAGTACTTC.

The rearrangement uses TRBV5-6 and TRBJ2-5, with 7 positions matching TRBD2. CDR1 SGHDT and CDR2 YYEEEE come from the germline V gene. This CDR3 has 15 residues. The trim removed 4 bases at V and 3 bases at J, leaving 9 bases unmatched. CDR3 DNA sequence: TGTGCCAGCAGCCCAGTCGGGCTAGCGGAAGAGACCCAGTACTTC. Translated, it gives CASSPVGLAEETQYF.

The rearrangement links TRBV13 to TRBJ2-1; 9 bases are a match to TRBD2. Germline CDR1 and CDR2: PRHDT and FYEKMQ (reference sequence). The CDR3 is 15 residues long. V dropped 2 bases and J dropped 3; count of bases not matched to a gene: 2. The CDR3 is CASSLPAGGYNEQFF. CDR3 nucleotide sequence: TGTGCCAGCAGCTTACCAGCGGGGGGCTACAATGAGCAGTTCTTC.

The table lists this clone with a few counts. The chain employs TRBV5-6 and TRBJ2-1, with D perhaps TRBD2 (6 bases). The CDR3 has 16 residues. The ends were cut back, 4 bases at V and 0 bases at J, with 14 bases in the middle. Germline V gives CDR1 SGHDT, CDR2 YYEEEE. The DNA of the CDR3 is TGTGCCAGCAGCGGAACTCGGCGGGGCTCCTACAATGAGCAGTTCTTC. Its protein product is CASSGTRRGSYNEQFF.

V and J are TRBV7-7 and TRBJ2-7, with 7 bases that match TRBD1. Losses at the gene ends were 5 bases for V and 6 bases for J; bases not matched to a gene: 7. The CDR3 consists of 13 residues. In germline, CDR1 is SSHAT, CDR2 FNYEAQ (reference sequence). The CDR3 is CASSPGQQSEQYF. The CDR3 coding sequence is TGTGCCAGCAGCCCGGGACAGCAGTCCGAGCAGTACTTC.

This chain links TRBV14 with TRBJ1-2; D call uncertain. The CDR3 length is 15 residues. V was cut by 5 bases and J by 2 bases, with 15 bases left in between. Germline CDR1 is SGHDN and CDR2 is FVKESK. The CDR3 here is CASSSLAGSNYGYTF. CDR3 sequence (DNA): TGTGCCAGCAGCTCGCTCGCAGGCTCAAACTATGGCTACACCTTC. The entire variable domain, with the rest obtained from reference TRBV14 and TRBJ1-2, is as follows: EAGVTQFPSHSVIEKGQTVTLRCDPISGHDNLYWYRRVMGKEIKFLLHFVKESKQDESGMPNNRFLAERTGGTYSTLKVQPAELEDSGVYFCASSSLAGSNYGYTFGSGTRLTVV.

The rearrangement joins TRBV5-4 to TRBJ2-5; 7 bases align to TRBD1. Germline V CDR1 and CDR2: SGHNT, YYREEE (reference sequence). This CDR3 has 16 amino acids. V trimming: 4 bases; J trimming: 2 bases; junction bases outside the gene matches: 11. The CDR3 nucleotides are TGTGCCAGCAGCAGGGGCCGGGACAGCTTACAAGAGACCCAGTACTTC. Residues: CASSRGRDSLQETQYF.

In this sample, this clone turned up once. This chain uses TRBV30 with TRBJ2-1, with 11 positions matching TRBD2. The germline V gene has CDR1 GTSNPN and CDR2 SVGIG (reference sequence). Trimming at V came to 7 bases and at J to 2 bases, leaving 7 bases not matched to a gene. The CDR3 runs 15 residues. CDR3 sequence (DNA): TGTGCCTCCCGTGTAGCGGGGGGGGCCTACAATGAGCAGTTCTTC. Its translation: CASRVAGGAYNEQFF. Full variable domain (rest looked up from reference TRBV30 and TRBJ2-1): SQTIHQWPATLVQPVGSPLSLECTVEGTSNPNLYWYRQAAGRGLQLLFYSVGIGQISSEVPQNLSASRPQDRQFILSSKKLLLSDSGFYLCASRVAGGAYNEQFFGPGTRLTVL.

V and J are TRBV7-9 and TRBJ1-1; no clear D. CDR3 size: 13 residues. The germline V gene has CDR1 SEHNR and CDR2 FQNEAQ (reference sequence). V was clipped by 2 bases and J by 3 bases, with 7 bases between them. The CDR3 here is CASSLRADTEAFF. DNA of the CDR3: TGTGCCAGCAGCTTAAGAGCCGACACTGAAGCTTTCTTT.

The chain combines TRBV28 with TRBJ1-1; D is possibly TRBD1 (6 bases). The CDR3 spans 12 residues. Trimming took off 7 bases at V and 6 bases at J, with 12 bases between the two ends. CDR1 and CDR2 from the germline V gene are MDHEN and SYDVKM. The CDR3 loop is CASIGQRPEAFF. CDR3 in DNA: TGTGCCAGCATTGGACAGAGGCCTGAAGCTTTCTTT.

This chain connects TRBV28 to TRBJ2-3; D is ambiguous. Germline V gives CDR1 MDHEN, CDR2 SYDVKM. The CDR3 is made up of 18 amino acids. V dropped 2 bases and J dropped 0 bases, with 18 bases sitting between them. The CDR3 here is CASSLPIATSSSTDTQYF. In nucleotides, the CDR3 is TGTGCCAGCAGTTTACCGATCGCCACTTCTTCTAGCACAGATACGCAGTATTTT.

This chain connects TRBV6-5 to TRBJ1-5; no reliable D call. Germline V gives CDR1 MNHEY, CDR2 SVGAGI. V dropped 2 bases and J dropped 5 bases, with 4 bases sitting between them. This CDR3 is 12 amino acids long. The CDR3 here is CASSYEHQPQHF. DNA of the CDR3: TGTGCCAGCAGTTACGAGCATCAGCCCCAGCATTTT.

V and J are TRBV7-9 and TRBJ2-1, with TRBD2 matching 13 bases. V gave up 5 bases and J gave up 4 bases; unmatched junction bases: 5. The CDR3 has 16 amino acids. Germline V gene data show CDR1 as SEHNR and CDR2 as FQNEAQ (reference sequence). CDR3 bases: TGTGCCAGCAGCAAACTAGCGGGGGGGACTTACAATGAGCAGTTCTTC. Its translation is CASSKLAGGTYNEQFF.

The J gene is TRBJ1-3, the V gene TRBV6-1; tentative D call: TRBD1 (6 bases). The CDR3 is 16 residues long. Trimming took off 2 bases at V and 2 bases at J, with 13 bases between the two ends. CDR1 and CDR2 (germline): MNHNS, SASEGT. The CDR3 DNA sequence: TGTGCCAGCAGTGAAATACAGGGTTCCACTGGAAACACCATATATTTT. It translates to CASSEIQGSTGNTIYF.

The chain couples TRBV7-9 to TRBJ2-7; 7 nucleotides align to TRBD1. Looked up from germline, CDR1 is SEHNR and CDR2 is FQNEAQ (reference sequence). The CDR3 extends over 12 amino acids. J gave up 6 bases and V 5 bases, and 4 bases lay outside the gene matches. The CDR3, as DNA: TGTGCCAGCAGCCCGGGACAGCGCGAGCAGTACTTC. Protein: CASSPGQREQYF. Combining the CDR3 with reference TRBV7-9 and TRBJ2-7 gives the whole variable domain DTGVSQNPRHKITKRGQNVTFRCDPISEHNRLYWYRQTLGQGPEFLTYFQNEAQLEKSRLLSDRFSAERPKGSFSTLEIQRTEQGDSAMYLCASSPGQREQYFGPGTRLTVT.

The chain carries TRBV9 and TRBJ1-2; 7 bases match TRBD1. V lost 3 bases, J lost 8 bases, and 7 bases stayed unmatched. Germline values: CDR1 SGDLS, CDR2 YYNGEE. The CDR3 runs to 13 residues. The CDR3 reads CASSGGQRGGYTF. The CDR3 coding sequence is TGTGCCAGCAGCGGGGGACAGCGCGGGGGCTACACCTTC.

The chain combines TRBV11-2 with TRBJ2-6; possibly TRBD1 for D (7 bases). The CDR3 totals 16 residues. Germline V gives CDR1 SGHAT, CDR2 FQNNGV. V lost 7 bases to trimming and J lost 4 bases, with 17 bases between them. The CDR3 region has the DNA TGTGCCAGCACCATCGACAGGGCGGGAGGGGCCAACGTCCTGACTTTC. Encoded protein: CASTIDRAGGANVLTF.